The 27 T cell receptor beta chains listed next were all sequenced from one sample in a study of CXCR3-negative and CXCR3-positive naive CD8 T cells. Libraries of TRB cDNA were made by 5' RACE and carried UMIs. TCRdb reanalyzed the 5' RACE reads, giving one entry per CDR3 protein sequence and no DNA. This repertoire includes tens of thousands of distinct CDR3 sequences. Whole-study findings and limits: When CXCR3-positive naive cells were set against CXCR3-negative naive cells, the former had more hydrophobic TRB CDR3s.

These receptors' targets are unknown. Sequencing was carried out using naive CXCR3+ CD8+ T cells from blood. Subset specified: CD45RO-CCR7+CD27+CD95- naive CD8+ T cells expressing CXCR3 (TNR3+). The receptors originated from a human donor in good health. Some clones in this sample may be carry-over from other donors' samples.

The V call is TRBV13, the J call TRBJ2-7; the D call of TRBD2 rests on TCRdb alone, since no DNA is present to check it. Germline V gives CDR1 PRHDT, CDR2 FYEKMQ (reference sequence). The CDR3 is 17 amino acids. The CDR3 here is CASSLEAGGTPTYEQYF.

CDR3 protein: CASSLESLNTGELFF. The J gene is TRBJ2-2, the V gene TRBV7-7; TCRdb picks TRBD2, but there is no DNA to check that call. Per the germline V gene, CDR1 is SSHAT and CDR2 is FNYEAQ (reference sequence). The CDR3 spans 15 residues.

The chain couples TRBV12-3 or TRBV12-4 to TRBJ2-4; TCRdb indicates TRBD1, and absent DNA this call remains unverified. The CDR3 extends over 16 amino acids. CDR3 region: CASRQDRGHGKNIQYF.

The CDR3 loop reads CASSHQRGSGEQYF. The chain couples TRBV12-3 or TRBV12-4 to TRBJ2-7; absent DNA, TCRdb's TRBD1 call cannot be checked. This CDR3 is 14 amino acids long.

V is TRBV16 and J is TRBJ2-1. This CDR3 spans 11 amino acids. The V gene's germline CDR1 is KGHSY and CDR2 FQNENV. This CDR3 is CASSQVDEQFF.

The chain employs TRBV3-1 and TRBJ2-1; TCRdb picks TRBD2, but there is no DNA to check that call. The germline V gene has CDR1 LGHDT and CDR2 YNNKEL (reference sequence). This CDR3 has 15 residues. CDR3 amino acids: CASRENPSRDNEQFF.

V gene TRBV29-1 combines with J gene TRBJ2-5. CDR1 and CDR2 (germline): SQVTM, ANQGSEA. The CDR3 covers 14 residues. The CDR3 spells CSVGGGVFGETQYF.

The chain has TRBV3-1 and TRBJ1-5; TCRdb returns TRBD1, unconfirmable since there is no DNA. The CDR3 covers 13 residues. Germline V gene sequence: CDR1 LGHDT, CDR2 YNNKEL (reference sequence). The CDR3 here is CASSQRTGQPQHF.

The chain is built from TRBV20-1 and TRBJ1-2. This CDR3 is 12 amino acids long. Germline lookup yields CDR1 DFQATT and CDR2 SNEGSKA (reference sequence). CDR3 residues: CSAPGEGYGYTF.

This chain joins TRBV14 and TRBJ2-3. The CDR3 contains 16 residues. The V gene's germline CDR1 is SGHDN and CDR2 FVKESK. CDR3 loop: CASSQVWGDRSDTQYF. Full variable domain (missing parts from reference TRBV14 and TRBJ2-3): EAGVTQFPSHSVIEKGQTVTLRCDPISGHDNLYWYRRVMGKEIKFLLHFVKESKQDESGMPNNRFLAERTGGTYSTLKVQPAELEDSGVYFCASSQVWGDRSDTQYFGPGTRLTVL.

The chain links TRBV6-6 to TRBJ2-1; TCRdb selects TRBD2, and the lack of DNA leaves this call unchecked. The CDR3 is 17 residues long. The germline V gene encodes CDR1 MNHNY and CDR2 SVGAGI (reference sequence). This CDR3 reads CAVSPEVDSSLYNEQFF.

The chain recombines TRBV7-9 with TRBJ2-7; lacking DNA, the TRBD1 call made by TCRdb goes unchecked. This CDR3 spans 13 amino acids. Germline-derived CDR1 and CDR2 are SEHNR and FQNEAQ (reference sequence). CDR3 sequence reads: CASSFPGMGEQYF.

The V call is TRBV27, the J call TRBJ2-1; checking the TCRdb D call of TRBD2 is not possible without DNA. This CDR3 spans 17 amino acids. Germline values: CDR1 MNHEY, CDR2 SMNVEV (reference sequence). The CDR3 loop is CASHTSGGLRSYNEQFF.

The chain couples TRBV12-3 or TRBV12-4 to TRBJ2-7; TCRdb reports TRBD1, a call that lacks DNA to check it against. CDR3 size: 13 residues. CDR3 amino acids: CASSLGQGGEQYF.

CDR3 sequence reads: CASSQTGMNTEAFF. V usage is TRBV7-2 and J usage is TRBJ1-1; absent DNA, TCRdb's TRBD1 call cannot be checked. From germline, CDR1 is SGHTA and CDR2 FQGNSA. This CDR3 comprises 14 residues.

The chain employs TRBV12-3 or TRBV12-4 and TRBJ2-7. This CDR3 region has 13 residues. The CDR3 region is CASSYTDAYEQYF.

CDR3 sequence: CASSQERGGGNEQFF. V is TRBV4-1 and J is TRBJ2-1; without DNA, the TCRdb call of TRBD1 cannot be checked. The CDR3 runs 15 residues. Germline V gives CDR1 MGHRA, CDR2 YSYEKL.

V gene TRBV27 combines with J gene TRBJ2-7; TCRdb indicates TRBD2, and absent DNA this call remains unverified. This CDR3 comprises 15 residues. Germline V gene sequence: CDR1 MNHEY, CDR2 SMNVEV (reference sequence). CDR3 residues: CASRDTSGPSYEQYF.

This chain joins TRBV7-8 and TRBJ2-2; TCRdb selects TRBD1, and the lack of DNA leaves this call unchecked. Per germline, CDR1 SGHVS and CDR2 FQNEAQ. The CDR3 is 13 amino acids. The CDR3 loop reads CASRAGGPGELFF.

The chain carries TRBV10-3 and TRBJ2-7. This CDR3 spans 13 amino acids. Germline CDR1 is ENHRY and CDR2 is SYGVKD. Here the CDR3 reads CAISESDSYEQYF.

The CDR3 is CASSLGDRGNEQFF. The chain employs TRBV12-3 or TRBV12-4 and TRBJ2-1; the TRBD1 assignment by TCRdb is unverifiable without DNA. CDR3 length: 14 residues.

The CDR3 is CATSRGLEETQYF. This rearrangement joins TRBV15 to TRBJ2-5; the D gene TCRdb calls, TRBD2, cannot be checked with no DNA. Germline CDR1 and CDR2: LNHNV and YYDKDF (reference sequence). This CDR3 is 13 amino acids long.

The J gene is TRBJ2-1, the V gene TRBV4-1. The CDR3 has 15 residues. The germline V gene encodes CDR1 MGHRA and CDR2 YSYEKL. CDR3 region: CASSQDPGMWNEQFF.

The V call is TRBV6-5, the J call TRBJ2-3; the D call of TRBD1 rests on TCRdb alone, since no DNA is present to check it. CDR3 length: 13 amino acids. The germline V gene encodes CDR1 MNHEY and CDR2 SVGAGI. The CDR3 loop reads CASSYSWGDTQYF.

This chain joins TRBV7-8 and TRBJ2-3; TCRdb names TRBD1, which stays unverified in the absence of DNA. From germline, CDR1 is SGHVS and CDR2 FQNEAQ. CDR3 size: 15 residues. The CDR3 protein is CASSFSGRDTDTQYF.

The chain carries TRBV13 and TRBJ2-5; TCRdb's assignment of TRBD2 cannot be checked, as there is no DNA. The CDR3 consists of 16 residues. Germline CDR1 and CDR2: PRHDT and FYEKMQ (reference sequence). The CDR3 sequence: CASSSLTSGEKETQYF.

CDR3 amino acids: CASSPWTGELFF. V gene TRBV11-3 combines with J gene TRBJ2-2; TCRdb returns TRBD1, unconfirmable since there is no DNA. Per the germline V gene, CDR1 is SGHNT and CDR2 is YENEEA. The CDR3 consists of 12 residues.